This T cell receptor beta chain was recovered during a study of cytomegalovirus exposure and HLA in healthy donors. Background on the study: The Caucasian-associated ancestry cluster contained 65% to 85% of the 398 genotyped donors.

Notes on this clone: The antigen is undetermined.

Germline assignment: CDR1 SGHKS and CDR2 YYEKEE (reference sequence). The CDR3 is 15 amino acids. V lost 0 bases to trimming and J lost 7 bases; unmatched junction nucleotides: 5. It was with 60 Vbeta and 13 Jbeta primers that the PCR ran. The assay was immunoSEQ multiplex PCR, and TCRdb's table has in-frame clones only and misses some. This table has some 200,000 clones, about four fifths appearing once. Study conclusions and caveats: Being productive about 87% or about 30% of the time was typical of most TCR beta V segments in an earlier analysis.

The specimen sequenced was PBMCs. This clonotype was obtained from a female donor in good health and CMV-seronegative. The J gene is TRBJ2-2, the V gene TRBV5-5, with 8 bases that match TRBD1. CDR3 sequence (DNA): TGTGCCAGCAGCTTGGTACAGGGGGGCCTCGGGGAGCTGTTTTTT. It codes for CASSLVQGGLGELFF.